One and the same sample provided the 3 T cell receptor beta chains below, sequenced in a study of T cell responses to AZD1222 COVID-19 vaccine. This table comes from immunoSEQ multiplex PCR, and its TCRdb copy is limited to in-frame clones, with some not included. This sample yields 70,000 to 80,000 clones, of which around 80% are seen a single time; less than 50% belongs to the top ten. This specimen consisted of peripheral blood, obtained 28 days after the second AZD1222 dose. The receptors stem from an adult who received the AZD1222 COVID-19 vaccine.

The chain has TRBV9 and TRBJ2-7; D could derive from TRBD1 or TRBD2 (5 bases each). Trimming removed 0 bases from V and 2 bases from J, with 9 bases in between. The CDR3 has 14 residues. The V gene's germline CDR1 is SGDLS and CDR2 YYNGEE. The CDR3 DNA reads TGTGCCAGCAGCGTAGAGGGGAGCCCCTACGAGCAGTACTTC. It translates to CASSVEGSPYEQYF.

The chain joins TRBV28 to TRBJ2-3, with D possibly being TRBD2 (7 bases). CDR1 is MDHEN and CDR2 is SYDVKM in the germline V gene. Trimming pared 5 bases from V and 4 bases from J, leaving 16 bases between. The CDR3 extends over 15 amino acids. Here the CDR3 reads CASSPGGAGSDTQYF. DNA for the CDR3: TGTGCCAGCAGTCCTGGGGGGGCCGGATCAGATACGCAGTATTTT.

The genes are TRBV29-1 and TRBJ2-1; 7 bases line up with TRBD2. J gave up 0 bases and V 0 bases, and 2 bases lay outside the gene matches. Germline V gene lookup returns CDR1 SQVTM and CDR2 ANQGSEA. The CDR3 contains 15 residues. CDR3 bases: TGCAGCGTTGAAGACGGGAGGAGCTCCTACAATGAGCAGTTCTTC. Translated: CSVEDGRSSYNEQFF.